The 5 T cell receptor beta chains presented below share a single source sample, sequenced in a study of CD8+ T cells in alopecia areata. Sorting of the five patients' CD4+ cells gave CD25+CD127- cells as the output. Reverse transcribed after extraction, RNA yielded cDNA as the sequencing template. Method: immunoSEQ multiplex PCR; TCRdb's copy keeps in-frame clones and lacks some. The profile shows 35,000 to 45,000 clones, approximately 54% of them singletons. Sequencing was done on a sample of CD4+ Tregs sorted from blood. The receptor set was obtained from a human donor with alopecia areata.

This chain joins TRBV7-9 and TRBJ1-1; D call uncertain. Germline loops: CDR1 SEHNR, CDR2 FQNEAQ (reference sequence). The V end lost 2 bases, the J end lost 3 bases, and 7 bases lay between the germline ends. CDR3 length: 13 amino acids. CDR3 protein: CASSLLGDTEAFF. DNA for the CDR3: TGTGCCAGCAGCTTATTGGGCGACACTGAAGCTTTCTTT.

CDR3 loop: CASSLAVPNTGELFF. CDR3 sequence (DNA): TGTGCCAGCAGCTTAGCGGTCCCAAACACCGGGGAGCTGTTTTTT. The chain employs TRBV7-3 and TRBJ2-2; D is undetermined. The CDR3 is made up of 15 amino acids. CDR1 SGHTA and CDR2 FQGTGA come from the germline V gene. V lost 2 bases, J lost 2 bases, and 9 bases lay in between.

This clone was seen a single time. The junction and the germline gene differ at one end; a read error may be behind it. The chain carries TRBV7-9 and TRBJ2-7; 10 bases are a match to TRBD2. CDR1 is SEHNR, CDR2 FQNEAQ, per germline (reference sequence). The CDR3 runs to 16 residues. The CDR3 sequence is CASSSLPSSGSPPTKF. CDR3 nucleotides: TGTGCCAGCAGCTCCCTTCCCTCTAGCGGGAGTCCCCCCACCAAGTTC.

J is TRBJ1-5 and V is TRBV7-9, with D possibly matching TRBD1 (5 bases). There are 12 residues in the CDR3. The germline V and J ends were trimmed by 7 bases and 6 bases, with 10 bases remaining between them. Per the germline V gene, CDR1 is SEHNR and CDR2 is FQNEAQ (reference sequence). The CDR3 loop is CASTRVGQPQHF. The CDR3 region has the DNA TGTGCCAGCACCAGGGTGGGTCAGCCCCAGCATTTT.

This chain connects TRBV7-9 to TRBJ2-5, with a tentative D call TRBD1 (6 bases). The J call is doubtful: the DNA matches TRBJ2-7 better. Germline CDR1 reads SEHNR; CDR2 reads FQNEAQ (reference sequence). The CDR3 runs 13 residues. The CDR3 loop reads CASSLQQGDEQYF. CDR3 DNA: TGTGCCAGCAGTTTGCAACAGGGCGACGAGCAGTACTTC.